This is a list of T cell receptor beta chains from one sample in a study of blood T cell repertoires in COVID-19. Only in-frame clones appear in the TCRdb table, and some are missing; sequencing was by immunoSEQ multiplex PCR. Here the sample spans roughly 300,000 clones, 88% being singletons. Material for sequencing was peripheral blood. These receptors all stem from a man between 18 and 35 years old with active or convalescent COVID-19. Each CDR3 is given without its conserved first and last residue.

J: TRBJ2-7; V: TRBV2; CDR3: ASSPDRTNRYEQY
J: TRBJ2-5; V: TRBV19; CDR3: ASSPNSLQETQY
J: TRBJ2-7; V: TRBV14; CDR3: ASSQGPGPYEQY
J: TRBJ1-2; V: TRBV29-1; CDR3: SVANPGQGADT
J: TRBJ2-1; V: TRBV9; CDR3: ASSVDDGGAYNEQF
J: TRBJ2-2; V: TRBV10-1; CDR3: ASRGGPGELF
J: TRBJ1-2; V: TRBV7-6; CDR3: ASSLVMGGGSYGYT
J: TRBJ2-7; V: TRBV27; CDR3: ASSFTVKGGEQY
J: TRBJ2-5; V: TRBV5-8; CDR3: ASSLAGTSSLETQY
J: TRBJ1-6; V: TRBV3-1/TRBV3-2; CDR3: ASSQPTRDRNSPLH
J: TRBJ2-7; V: TRBV7-8; CDR3: ASSLRDTRLEQY
J: TRBJ1-1; V: TRBV10-3; CDR3: AARLLMNTEAF
J: TRBJ2-7; V: TRBV11-3; CDR3: ASSLVGTSGGSYEQY
J: TRBJ2-7; V: TRBV7-2; CDR3: ASSTRGGPKQY
J: TRBJ1-2; V: TRBV5-6; CDR3: ASSGQGLYGYT
J: TRBJ1-2; V: TRBV20-1; CDR3: SASGGGADGYT
J: TRBJ2-1; V: TRBV9; CDR3: ASSVTDWQYNEQF
J: TRBJ2-3; V: TRBV11-2; CDR3: ASSPDFDGGTQY